A selection of T cell receptor beta chains follows, all from one sample in a study of cytotoxic CD8 clonotypes in ibrutinib-treated CLL. Profiling relied on immunoSEQ multiplex PCR, and the TCRdb table lists in-frame clones only, not all of them. Of 150,000 to 200,000 clones listed, roughly 86% are singletons. This material consisted of PBMCs, taken after 12 months of ibrutinib treatment. The source of these receptors is a human donor with chronic lymphocytic leukemia. CDR3s include the opening cysteine and the closing phenylalanine or tryptophan. D genes are given only for firm matches. Size is stated for part of the rows, as once, few or many counts, or as a class when the clone is expanded.

few TRBJ2-1 - TRBV7-8 CASSPTTEADYNEQFF TGTGCCAGCAGCCCGACGACGGAGGCGGATTACAATGAGCAGTTCTTC
- TRBJ2-6 TRBD2 TRBV4-2 CASSQRTIGEGIFSGANVLTF TGTGCCAGCAGCCAAAGGACGATTGGGGAGGGGATCTTCTCTGGGGCCAACGTCCTGACTTTC
- TRBJ2-3 TRBD2 TRBV4-3 CASSLSYSKSGGGLGTDTQYF TGCGCCAGCAGCCTATCCTATAGTAAGAGCGGCGGGGGGCTCGGCACAGATACGCAGTATTTT
- TRBJ2-7 - TRBV7-2 CASSLEGGYEQYF TGTGCCAGCAGCTTAGAGGGCGGATACGAGCAGTACTTC
once TRBJ2-2 - TRBV25-1 CASSPSRGNTGELFF TGTGCCAGCAGTCCCTCGAGGGGGAACACCGGGGAGCTGTTTTTT
- TRBJ2-1 - TRBV6-5 CASSYSSGDEQFF TGTGCCAGCAGTTACTCGAGTGGGGATGAGCAGTTCTTC
- TRBJ2-1 - TRBV4-2 CASSQATASYNEQFF TGTGCCAGCAGCCAAGCTACTGCCTCCTACAATGAGCAGTTCTTC
- TRBJ1-1 - TRBV2 CASSEAPMNTEAFF TGTGCCAGCAGTGAAGCCCCCATGAACACTGAAGCTTTCTTT
- TRBJ1-6 - TRBV7-2 CASSPDPGLGYNSPLHF TGTGCCAGCAGTCCAGATCCGGGCCTCGGTTATAATTCACCCCTCCACTTT
- TRBJ2-7 - TRBV7-9 CASSLESGETYEQYF TGTGCCAGCAGCTTAGAGTCAGGGGAAACCTACGAGCAGTACTTC
- TRBJ1-6 - TRBV11-2 CASSSRVGKSPLHF TGTGCCAGCAGCTCCCGAGTTGGCAAGTCACCCCTCCACTTT
many TRBJ2-7 - TRBV4-3 CASSQDLDSLYEQYF TGCGCCAGCAGCCAAGACCTAGACAGCCTCTACGAGCAGTACTTC
- TRBJ1-1 TRBD1 TRBV6-6 CASKRTGATEAFF TGTGCCAGCAAACGGACAGGGGCCACTGAAGCTTTCTTT
- TRBJ1-2 - TRBV14 CASSPTGYYGYTF TGTGCCAGCAGCCCGACAGGTTACTATGGCTACACCTTC
- TRBJ2-1 TRBD2 TRBV7-7 CASSIGLAGGNEQFF TGTGCCAGCAGCATCGGACTAGCGGGGGGGAATGAGCAGTTCTTC
few TRBJ2-4 - TRBV18 CASSDTTGHGNIQYF TGTGCCAGCTCGGACACGACAGGCCACGGAAACATTCAGTACTTC
- TRBJ1-4 - TRBV7-9 CASQVRTNEKLFF TGTGCCAGCCAAGTGAGAACTAATGAAAAACTGTTTTTT
- TRBJ1-3 - TRBV7-2 CASSLDQVGYGNTIYF TGTGCCAGCAGCTTAGACCAGGTGGGGTACGGAAACACCATATATTTT
- TRBJ1-1 - TRBV11-1 CASSLAEGGTEAFF TGTGCCAGCAGCTTAGCGGAGGGGGGGACTGAAGCTTTCTTT
once TRBJ2-7 - TRBV30 CAWSQGGQSYAQYF TGTGCCTGGAGTCAAGGTGGACAGTCCTACGCGCAGTACTTC
- TRBJ2-5 TRBD1 TRBV28 CASSSPPGTGQETQYF TGTGCCAGCAGTTCCCCTCCCGGGACAGGCCAAGAGACCCAGTACTTC
- TRBJ1-2 - TRBV2 CASSEPQVYRYGYTF TGTGCCAGCAGTGAACCCCAGGTCTACCGCTATGGCTACACCTTC
- TRBJ2-3 - TRBV7-2 CASSGGQGTQYF TGTGCCAGCAGCGGGGGCCAGGGTACGCAGTATTTT
- TRBJ2-7 TRBD1 TRBV30 CAWSRTGALNEQYF TGTGCCTGGAGTAGGACAGGAGCCCTGAACGAGCAGTACTTC
few TRBJ2-5 TRBD2 TRBV5-3 CARSLVAGAQETQYF TGTGCCAGAAGCTTGGTAGCGGGAGCTCAGGAGACCCAGTACTTC
- TRBJ2-1 TRBD2 TRBV19 CASSINSGGAYEQFF TGTGCCAGTAGTATCAATAGCGGGGGGGCGTATGAGCAGTTCTTC
- TRBJ1-5 - TRBV6-1 CASNPWPRQPQHF TGTGCCAGCAATCCCTGGCCGCGGCAGCCCCAGCATTTT
- TRBJ2-3 - TRBV5-1 CASSSQAGKTDTQYF TGCGCCAGCAGCTCACAAGCGGGTAAAACAGATACGCAGTATTTT
- TRBJ2-2 - TRBV6-5 CASSFTGVDTGELFF TGTGCCAGCAGTTTTACGGGGGTCGACACCGGGGAGCTGTTTTTT
- TRBJ2-3 - TRBV7-3 CASSLSSGADTQYF TGTGCCAGCAGCTTAAGCTCCGGGGCAGATACGCAGTATTTT